Shown below are 8 T cell receptor beta chains from a single sample sequenced in a study of blood T cell repertoires in COVID-19. Measured with immunoSEQ multiplex PCR; TCRdb has only the in-frame clones, and not every one. This sample has a few hundred thousand clones; around 86% occur once, and the top ten carry 8.5% to 12%. Sequences were obtained from PBMCs or T cells enriched from blood (not recorded which). The receptors originated from a woman between 18 and 29 years old who had recovered from COVID-19.

This clone was counted between two and nine times. This chain uses TRBV28 with TRBJ1-2; tentatively, D is TRBD1 (6 bases). Germline V lookup: CDR1 MDHEN, CDR2 SYDVKM. Trimming cost V 4 bases and J 7 bases, with 13 bases left between them. This CDR3 has 13 amino acids. The chain's CDR3 is CASSSGVFLGYTF. The CDR3 nucleotides are TGTGCCAGCAGTTCAGGGGTCTTTCTTGGCTACACCTTC.

V usage is TRBV19 and J usage is TRBJ1-1; D is uncertain. CDR3 length equals 15 residues. CDR1 and CDR2 (germline): LNHDA, SQIVND (reference sequence). Deletions cut 2 bases from V and 1 base from J, with 11 bases between. Here the CDR3 DNA reads TGTGCCAGTAGTATATATACACAGACGAACACTGAAGCTTTCTTT. Its translation: CASSIYTQTNTEAFF.

The J gene is TRBJ1-1, the V gene TRBV5-1, with D possibly matching TRBD1 (6 bases). Germline loops: CDR1 SGHRS, CDR2 YFSETQ. V was cut by 4 bases and J by 0 bases, with 13 bases left in between. This CDR3 is built from 15 residues. The CDR3 loop reads CASSPATGMNTEAFF. DNA for the CDR3: TGCGCCAGCAGCCCAGCCACAGGGATGAACACTGAAGCTTTCTTT.

The CDR3: CASSPQERVNTEAFF. CDR3 DNA sequence: TGTGCCAGCTCACCACAGGAACGGGTGAACACTGAAGCTTTCTTT. The chain employs TRBV18 and TRBJ1-1, with D uncertain. The germline CDR1 and CDR2 sequences are KGHSH and LQKENI. The CDR3 has 15 residues. Trimming took off 1 base at V and 0 bases at J, with 9 bases between the two ends.

This chain joins TRBV27 and TRBJ1-2, with 7 bases identical to TRBD1. With 10 bases clipped from V and 12 bases from J, the junction kept 17 bases outside the gene matches. Germline V gives CDR1 MNHEY, CDR2 SMNVEV (reference sequence). The CDR3 runs 13 residues. CDR3 in DNA: TGTGCCACCCGGGAGACAGGGTTAATGTTCGACACCTTC. It translates to CATRETGLMFDTF.

The chain combines TRBV20-1 with TRBJ1-2, with 8 bases lining up with TRBD1. The germline CDR1 and CDR2 sequences are DFQATT and SNEGSKA (reference sequence). V trimming: 7 bases; J trimming: 9 bases; junction bases outside the gene matches: 7. This CDR3 has 11 amino acids. CDR3 DNA: TGCAGTGTCATGGGACAGGAGAGCTACACCTTC. It translates to CSVMGQESYTF.

The V and J genes are TRBV5-1 and TRBJ1-2, with 9 bases lining up with TRBD1. Trimming removed 4 bases from V and 8 bases from J; junction bases left unmatched: 9. CDR1 SGHRS and CDR2 YFSETQ come from the germline V gene. There are 14 residues in the CDR3. This chain's CDR3 is CASSPTTGGWGYTF. The CDR3 DNA sequence: TGCGCCAGCAGCCCCACCACAGGGGGCTGGGGCTACACCTTC.

This chain uses TRBV20-1 with TRBJ1-2; the D gene is possibly TRBD1 (6 bases). The germline gives CDR1 DFQATT, CDR2 SNEGSKA (reference sequence). The CDR3 covers 14 residues. The V end was cut by 3 bases, the J end by 7 bases, with 18 bases between. The CDR3: CSASRQDEGPGYTF. As DNA, the CDR3 is TGCAGTGCTAGTCGACAGGATGAGGGCCCTGGCTACACCTTC.